The 26 T cell receptor beta chains below come from one sample, sequenced in a study of cytomegalovirus exposure and HLA in healthy donors. Primers: 60 Vbeta forward and 13 Jbeta reverse. Libraries were prepared by immunoSEQ multiplex PCR; TCRdb keeps only in-frame clonotypes and omits some of them. The table lists 100,000 to 150,000 clones, around 77% of them singletons. Material: PBMCs. The receptors were gathered from a man in his late teens or twenties in good health and CMV-seropositive.

This clone has just a few counts. The chain employs TRBV14 and TRBJ1-1; D unclear. The ends were cut back, 6 bases at V and 1 base at J, with 9 bases in the middle. The germline V gene has CDR1 SGHDN and CDR2 FVKESK. The CDR3 length is 13 residues. The CDR3 sequence: CASSTPGNTEAFF. CDR3 DNA: TGTGCCAGCAGTACCCCCGGGAACACTGAAGCTTTCTTT.

This clone occurred a few times. This chain connects TRBV18 to TRBJ2-3; possible D gene TRBD2, 6 bases. V was clipped by 2 bases and J by 2 bases, with 17 bases between them. The CDR3 length is 17 residues. From germline, CDR1 is KGHSH and CDR2 LQKENI. The CDR3: CASSPIGTRIPTDTQYF. The CDR3 bases are TGTGCCAGCTCACCAATAGGGACTCGTATTCCCACAGATACGCAGTATTTT.

This chain links TRBV5-1 with TRBJ1-1, with D tentatively TRBD1 (6 bases). Germline lookup yields CDR1 SGHRS and CDR2 YFSETQ. This CDR3 has 16 residues. The V and J ends lost 0 bases and 2 bases respectively, with 14 bases between them. CDR3 bases: TGCGCCAGCAGCTTGGGGGGGACACACCTCAACACTGAAGCTTTCTTT. Protein product: CASSLGGTHLNTEAFF.

A note on this clone: Germline and junction disagree at one end, which may indicate a read error. The V gene is TRBV7-7, the J gene TRBJ2-1; TRBD1 matches 9 bases. Germline assignment: CDR1 SSHAT and CDR2 FNYEAQ (reference sequence). This CDR3 has 15 residues. CDR3 in amino acids: CASSSDRGEYNEQFF. The CDR3 region has the DNA TGTGCTAGCAGCTCGGACAGGGGCGAATACAATGAGCAGTTCTTC. Full variable domain (rest looked up from reference TRBV7-7 and TRBJ2-1): GAGVSQSPRYKVTKRGQDVTLRCDPISSHATLYWYQQALGQGPEFLTYFNYEAQPDKSGLPSDRFSAERPEGSISTLTIQRTEQRDSAMYRCASSSDRGEYNEQFFGPGTRLTVL.

The chain uses TRBV13 and TRBJ1-2; TRBD1 is a possible D gene (5 bases). The germline CDR1 and CDR2 sequences are PRHDT and FYEKMQ (reference sequence). This CDR3 contains 17 residues. V lost 5 bases, J lost 1 base, and 20 bases lay in between. In nucleotides, the CDR3 is TGTGCCAGCAGCCCACCCCCCGGGGACTTACTTAACTATGGCTACACCTTC. Translation: CASSPPPGDLLNYGYTF.

This clone was counted only a few times. The rearrangement uses TRBV29-1 and TRBJ1-2, with D possibly being TRBD1 (6 bases). The CDR3 runs to 16 residues. Between the trimmed V and J ends, which lost 5 bases and 1 base, there was a span of 20 bases. Per the germline V gene, CDR1 is SQVTM and CDR2 is ANQGSEA. The CDR3 region is CSVPTTGSSLNYGYTF. The CDR3 DNA sequence: TGCAGCGTTCCCACGACAGGCTCCTCCCTTAACTATGGCTACACCTTC.

This clone appeared a single time. V usage is TRBV7-2 and J usage is TRBJ1-2; D call uncertain. The CDR3 is made up of 14 amino acids. Germline V CDR1 and CDR2: SGHTA, FQGNSA. V lost 1 base and J 8 bases, leaving 14 bases between the germline ends. As DNA, the CDR3 is TGTGCCAGCAGCTTAGGGGTCAGGAACGAAGGCTACACCTTC. Translated, it gives CASSLGVRNEGYTF.

V and J are TRBV13 and TRBJ1-2; possibly TRBD1 for D (6 bases). The germline gives CDR1 PRHDT, CDR2 FYEKMQ (reference sequence). The CDR3 contains 16 residues. V dropped 1 base and J dropped 0 bases, with 12 bases sitting between them. CDR3 DNA sequence: TGTGCCAGCAGCTTAGCGGCGGACAGAACTAACTATGGCTACACCTTC. This sequence encodes CASSLAADRTNYGYTF.

This clone was recorded only once. The V call is TRBV5-1, the J call TRBJ1-3; 7 positions agree with TRBD1. CDR1 and CDR2 (germline): SGHRS, YFSETQ. The V gene end was trimmed by 0 bases and the J gene end by 7 bases; junction bases not matched to a gene: 1. The CDR3 totals 13 residues. In DNA, the CDR3 is TGCGCCAGCAGCTTGGACAGGGGTAACACCATATATTTT. Translation: CASSLDRGNTIYF.

The rearrangement uses TRBV4-2 and TRBJ1-2; D remains ambiguous. The CDR3 is made up of 16 amino acids. V gave up 1 base and J gave up 4 bases, with 16 bases separating them. Germline CDR1 and CDR2: LGHNA and YNFKEQ. CDR3 coding DNA: TGTGCCAGCAGCCAAGTGTCGGCCAGGATGATCTATGGCTACACCTTC. This sequence encodes CASSQVSARMIYGYTF.

This chain links TRBV7-2 with TRBJ2-1, with 13 bases identical to TRBD2. J was trimmed by 5 bases and V by 6 bases; bases with no gene match: 13. CDR1 SGHTA and CDR2 FQGNSA come from the germline V gene. The CDR3 is 18 amino acids. CDR3 residues: CASRLFGLAGAGNNEQFF. Here the CDR3 DNA reads TGTGCCAGCAGACTATTCGGACTAGCGGGAGCCGGAAACAATGAGCAGTTCTTC.

This clone was detected a few times. This chain connects TRBV19 to TRBJ2-7; tentative D call: TRBD1 (5 bases). V was pared by 0 bases and J by 3 bases, with 15 bases between. Per germline, CDR1 LNHDA and CDR2 SQIVND (reference sequence). The CDR3 length is 16 residues. The CDR3 spells CASSIDRYQGSYEQYF. CDR3 coding DNA: TGTGCCAGTAGTATAGATCGGTATCAGGGAAGCTACGAGCAGTACTTC. Variable domain in full (rest from reference TRBV19 and TRBJ2-7): DGGITQSPKYLFRKEGQNVTLSCEQNLNHDAMYWYRQDPGQGLRLIYYSQIVNDFQKGDIAEGYSVSREKKESFPLTVTSAQKNPTAFYLCASSIDRYQGSYEQYFGPGTRLTVT.

The CDR3 coding sequence is TGCGCCAGCAGCTTCGGGACAGATCTCTACGAGCAGTACTTC. Amino acid sequence: CASSFGTDLYEQYF. The gene calls are TRBV5-1 and TRBJ2-7, with 7 bases identical to TRBD1. CDR1 is SGHRS and CDR2 is YFSETQ in the germline V gene. CDR3 length: 14 amino acids. V shed 2 bases and J 3 bases; nucleotides not matched to a gene: 5.

The rearrangement links TRBV19 to TRBJ2-7; TRBD1 might be the D (6 bases). Trimming left V 4 bases short and J 0 bases short, with 7 bases between. This CDR3 is 13 amino acids long. Germline V CDR1 and CDR2: LNHDA, SQIVND (reference sequence). The CDR3 sequence: CASSRGPSYEQYF. DNA of the CDR3: TGTGCCAGTAGTAGGGGGCCCTCCTACGAGCAGTACTTC.

The J gene is TRBJ2-6, the V gene TRBV5-1; TRBD1 matches at 10 bases. Germline values: CDR1 SGHRS, CDR2 YFSETQ. CDR3 length: 15 residues. Trimming cost V 6 bases and J 4 bases; bases outside gene matches: 4. The CDR3 loop is CASTDRGLGANVLTF. The DNA for the CDR3 is TGCGCCAGCACCGACAGGGGGCTGGGGGCCAACGTCCTGACTTTC.

The chain is built from TRBV4-3 and TRBJ1-2; tentatively, D is TRBD1 (5 bases). CDR3 length: 18 residues. The V gene lost 7 bases and the J gene lost 4 bases, with 28 bases spanning the gap. Per germline, CDR1 LGHNA and CDR2 YSLEER. CDR3 coding DNA: TGCGCCAGCACCCTAAATCACGGGACTTACCAAAAGGCCTATGGCTACACCTTC. As protein: CASTLNHGTYQKAYGYTF.

The J gene is TRBJ1-2, the V gene TRBV30, with no clear D. CDR3 length: 15 residues. CDR1 and CDR2 from the germline V gene are GTSNPN and SVGIG (reference sequence). V shed 0 bases and J shed 0 bases, with 11 bases lying between them. This CDR3 reads CAWSVEEGPNYGYTF. CDR3 in DNA: TGTGCCTGGAGTGTCGAGGAGGGCCCTAACTATGGCTACACCTTC. Filled out from reference TRBV30 and TRBJ1-2, the complete variable domain reads SQTIHQWPATLVQPVGSPLSLECTVEGTSNPNLYWYRQAAGRGLQLLFYSVGIGQISSEVPQNLSASRPQDRQFILSSKKLLLSDSGFYLCAWSVEEGPNYGYTFGSGTRLTVV.

The chain recombines TRBV28 with TRBJ1-2; TRBD1 aligns across 7 bases. CDR1 is MDHEN and CDR2 is SYDVKM in the germline V gene. This CDR3 spans 14 amino acids. The CDR3 reads CASAVYQGVSGYTF. DNA of the CDR3: TGTGCTTCAGCAGTTTATCAGGGGGTGTCTGGCTACACCTTC.

This clone has only a few counts. The V gene is TRBV6-1, the J gene TRBJ1-2, with TRBD1 matching over 12 bases. Germline trimming cut 3 bases from V and 3 bases from J; bases unmatched to any gene: 8. This CDR3 spans 17 amino acids. Per the germline V gene, CDR1 is MNHNS and CDR2 is SASEGT. The CDR3 nucleotides read TGTGCCAGCAGTGATGTGGGACAGGGGGCGGGACACTATGGCTACACCTTC. Translation: CASSDVGQGAGHYGYTF.

This chain uses TRBV27 with TRBJ1-1, with 9 bases matching TRBD1. The ends lost 6 bases at V and 0 bases at J; junction bases unmatched: 14. CDR3 size: 18 residues. Per germline, CDR1 MNHEY and CDR2 SMNVEV (reference sequence). The DNA of the CDR3 is TGTGCCAGCAGCTCCCTAGCCGGGACAGGGCTCATGAACACTGAAGCTTTCTTT. Its protein product is CASSSLAGTGLMNTEAFF.

V is TRBV5-1 and J is TRBJ2-5, with 8 nucleotides matching TRBD2. CDR1 is SGHRS and CDR2 is YFSETQ in the germline V gene. Unmatched junction bases numbered 3, after V lost 4 bases and J lost 1 base. The CDR3 runs 14 residues. The CDR3 bases are TGCGCCAGCAGCCCGGGAGGGGGCCAAGAGACCCAGTACTTC. Translation: CASSPGGGQETQYF.

A word on this clone: A junction boundary mismatches the germline segment, possibly from a read error. Other DNA sequences in this specimen translate into the identical CDR3. The chain is built from TRBV5-6 and TRBJ1-1; D remains unclear. This CDR3 region has 14 residues. In germline, CDR1 is SGHDT, CDR2 YYEEEE. This chain's CDR3 is CASSTGLGNTEAFF. The CDR3 nucleotides are TGTGCCAGCAGCACGGGTCTTGGAAACACTGAGGCTTTCTTT.

The CDR3 here is CASSPGDRGITGELFF. In DNA, the CDR3 is TGTGCCAGCAGCCCAGGGGACAGGGGTATTACCGGGGAGCTGTTTTTT. V gene TRBV7-8 combines with J gene TRBJ2-2, with 10 bases identical to TRBD1. The CDR3 has 16 residues. Trimming removed 5 bases from V and 5 bases from J; junction bases left unmatched: 8. Germline assignment: CDR1 SGHVS and CDR2 FQNEAQ.

This sequence joins TRBV5-4 and TRBJ1-2, with D uncertain. This CDR3 spans 13 amino acids. Germline V lookup: CDR1 SGHNT, CDR2 YYREEE (reference sequence). V dropped 2 bases and J dropped 5 bases, with 10 bases sitting between them. The CDR3 sequence: CASSFWQDYGYTF. The CDR3 DNA sequence: TGTGCCAGCAGCTTTTGGCAGGATTATGGCTACACCTTC.

This chain joins TRBV25-1 and TRBJ2-1; D gene unclear. Germline loops: CDR1 MGHDK, CDR2 SYGVNS. V lost 0 bases and J 2 bases, leaving 14 bases between the germline ends. CDR3 length equals 17 residues. The CDR3 coding sequence is TGTGCCAGCAGTGAATATTCGGCAGGTTTCGCCTACAATGAGCAGTTCTTC. Encoded protein: CASSEYSAGFAYNEQFF.

This clone has a handful of counts. V and J are TRBV4-2 and TRBJ2-3, with 9 nucleotides matching TRBD1. Trimming at V came to 1 base and at J to 5 bases, leaving 4 bases not matched to a gene. The germline CDR1 and CDR2 sequences are LGHNA and YNFKEQ. The CDR3 sequence is 15 residues long. The CDR3 reads CASSQAQGAGDTQYF. The CDR3 DNA is TGTGCCAGCAGCCAAGCACAGGGGGCGGGAGATACGCAGTATTTT.